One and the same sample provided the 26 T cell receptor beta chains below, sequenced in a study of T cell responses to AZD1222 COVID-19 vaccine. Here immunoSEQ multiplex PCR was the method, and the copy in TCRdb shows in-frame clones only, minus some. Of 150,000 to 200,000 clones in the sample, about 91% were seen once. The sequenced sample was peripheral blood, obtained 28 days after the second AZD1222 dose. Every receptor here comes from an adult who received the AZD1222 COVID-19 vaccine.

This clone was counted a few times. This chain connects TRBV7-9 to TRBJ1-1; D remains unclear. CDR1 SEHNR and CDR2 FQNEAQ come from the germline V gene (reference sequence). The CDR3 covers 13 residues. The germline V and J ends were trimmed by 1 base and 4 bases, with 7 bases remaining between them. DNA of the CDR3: TGTGCCAGCAGCTTAGGAGAGCTCACTGAAGCTTTCTTT. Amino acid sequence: CASSLGELTEAFF.

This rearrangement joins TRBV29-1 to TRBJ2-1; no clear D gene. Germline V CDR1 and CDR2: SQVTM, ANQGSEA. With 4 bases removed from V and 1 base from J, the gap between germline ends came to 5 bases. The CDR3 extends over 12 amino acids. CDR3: CSVVASYNEQFF. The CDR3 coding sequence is TGCAGCGTTGTGGCATCCTACAATGAGCAGTTCTTC.

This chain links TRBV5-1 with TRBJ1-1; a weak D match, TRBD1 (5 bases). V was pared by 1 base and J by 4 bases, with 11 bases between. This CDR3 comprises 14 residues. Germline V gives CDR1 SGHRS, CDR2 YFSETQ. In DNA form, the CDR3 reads TGCGCCAGCAGCTTGCCAGGGCTGCCCACTGAAGCTTTCTTT. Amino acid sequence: CASSLPGLPTEAFF.

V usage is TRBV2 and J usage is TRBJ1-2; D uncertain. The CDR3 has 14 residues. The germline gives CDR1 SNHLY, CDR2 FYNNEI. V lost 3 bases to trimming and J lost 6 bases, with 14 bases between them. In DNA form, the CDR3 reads TGTGCCAGCAGTGAGTTGGCGCACTGGGATGGCTACACCTTC. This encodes CASSELAHWDGYTF. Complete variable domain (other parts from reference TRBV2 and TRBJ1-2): EPEVTQTPSHQVTQMGQEVILRCVPISNHLYFYWYRQILGQKVEFLVSFYNNEISEKSEIFDDQFSVERPDGSNFTLKIRSTKLEDSAMYFCASSELAHWDGYTFGSGTRLTVV.

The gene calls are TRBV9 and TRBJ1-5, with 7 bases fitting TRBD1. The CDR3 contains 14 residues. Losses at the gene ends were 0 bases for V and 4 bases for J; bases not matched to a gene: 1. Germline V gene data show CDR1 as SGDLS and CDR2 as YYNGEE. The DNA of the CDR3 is TGTGCCAGCAGCGTAGGACAGGGAAATCAGCCCCAGCATTTT. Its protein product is CASSVGQGNQPQHF.

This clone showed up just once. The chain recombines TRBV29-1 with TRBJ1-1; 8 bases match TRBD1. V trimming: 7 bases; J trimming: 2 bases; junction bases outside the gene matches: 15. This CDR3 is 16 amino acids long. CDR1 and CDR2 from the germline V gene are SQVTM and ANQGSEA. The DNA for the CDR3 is TGCAGCGGAAAAGGGTGGGACAGGTATTTTAACACTGAAGCTTTCTTT. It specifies CSGKGWDRYFNTEAFF.

In DNA form, the CDR3 reads TGTGCCAGCAGTCTCGACAGGGCCGGCTATGGCTACACCTTC. This sequence encodes CASSLDRAGYGYTF. The chain is built from TRBV27 and TRBJ1-2; 7 nucleotides line up with TRBD1. The ends lost 5 bases at V and 4 bases at J; junction bases unmatched: 7. Germline V gene sequence: CDR1 MNHEY, CDR2 SMNVEV (reference sequence). CDR3 length: 14 residues.

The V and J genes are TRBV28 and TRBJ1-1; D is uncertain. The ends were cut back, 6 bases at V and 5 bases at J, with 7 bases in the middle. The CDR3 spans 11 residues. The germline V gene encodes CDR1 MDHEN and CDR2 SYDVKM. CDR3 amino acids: CASRWDTEAFF. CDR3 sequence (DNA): TGTGCCAGCAGGTGGGATACTGAAGCTTTCTTT. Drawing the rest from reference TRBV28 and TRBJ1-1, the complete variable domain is DVKVTQSSRYLVKRTGEKVFLECVQDMDHENMFWYRQDPGLGLRLIYFSYDVKMKEKGDIPEGYSVSREKKERFSLILESASTNQTSMYLCASRWDTEAFFGQGTRLTVV.

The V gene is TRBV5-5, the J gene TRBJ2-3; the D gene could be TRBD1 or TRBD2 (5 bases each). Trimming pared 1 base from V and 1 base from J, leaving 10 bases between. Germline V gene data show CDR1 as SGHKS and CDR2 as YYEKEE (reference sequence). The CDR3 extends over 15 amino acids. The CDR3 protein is CASSLPMGGTDTQYF. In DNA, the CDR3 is TGTGCCAGCAGCTTGCCCATGGGGGGCACAGATACGCAGTATTTT. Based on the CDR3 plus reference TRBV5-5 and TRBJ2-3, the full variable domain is DAGVTQSPTHLIKTRGQQVTLRCSPISGHKSVSWYQQVLGQGPQFIFQYYEKEERGRGNFPDRFSARQFPNYSSELNVNALLLGDSALYLCASSLPMGGTDTQYFGPGTRLTVL.

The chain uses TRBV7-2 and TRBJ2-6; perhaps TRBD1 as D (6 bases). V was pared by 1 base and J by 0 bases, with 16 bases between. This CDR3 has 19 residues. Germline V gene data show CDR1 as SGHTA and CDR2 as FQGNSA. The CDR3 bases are TGTGCCAGCAGCTTAGGAGGGACACATCTATTCTCTGGGGCCAACGTCCTGACTTTC. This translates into CASSLGGTHLFSGANVLTF.

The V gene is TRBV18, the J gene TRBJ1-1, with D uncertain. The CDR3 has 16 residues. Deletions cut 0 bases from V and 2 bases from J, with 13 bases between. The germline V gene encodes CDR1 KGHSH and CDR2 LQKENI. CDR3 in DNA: TGTGCCAGCTCACCACCGCCAGACGGGTTAAACACTGAAGCTTTCTTT. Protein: CASSPPPDGLNTEAFF.

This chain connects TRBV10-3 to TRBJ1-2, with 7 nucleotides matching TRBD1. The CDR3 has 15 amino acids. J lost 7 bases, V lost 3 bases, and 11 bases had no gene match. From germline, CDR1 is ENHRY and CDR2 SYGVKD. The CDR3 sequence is CAISEYGLGGGGYTF. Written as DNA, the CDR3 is TGTGCCATCAGTGAATACGGACTAGGGGGCGGTGGCTACACCTTC.

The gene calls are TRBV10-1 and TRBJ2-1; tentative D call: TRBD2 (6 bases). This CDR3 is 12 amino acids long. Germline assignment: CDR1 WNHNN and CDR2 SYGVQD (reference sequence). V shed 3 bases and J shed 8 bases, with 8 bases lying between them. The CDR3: CASSDGRDEQFF. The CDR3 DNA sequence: TGCGCCAGCAGTGACGGGAGAGATGAGCAGTTCTTC.

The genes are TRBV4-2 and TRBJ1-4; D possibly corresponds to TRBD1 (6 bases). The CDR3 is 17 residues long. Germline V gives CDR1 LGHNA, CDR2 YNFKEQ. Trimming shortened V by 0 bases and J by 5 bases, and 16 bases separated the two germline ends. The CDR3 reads CASSQDPSGTLNEKLFF. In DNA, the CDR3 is TGTGCCAGCAGCCAAGATCCTAGTGGGACATTAAATGAAAAACTGTTTTTT.

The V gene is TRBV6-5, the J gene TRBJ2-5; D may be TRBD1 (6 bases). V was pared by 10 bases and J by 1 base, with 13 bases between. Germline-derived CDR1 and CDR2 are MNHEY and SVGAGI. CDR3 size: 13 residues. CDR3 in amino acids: CAISGDIQETQYF. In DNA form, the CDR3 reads TGTGCCATTTCCGGGGACATCCAAGAGACCCAGTACTTC.

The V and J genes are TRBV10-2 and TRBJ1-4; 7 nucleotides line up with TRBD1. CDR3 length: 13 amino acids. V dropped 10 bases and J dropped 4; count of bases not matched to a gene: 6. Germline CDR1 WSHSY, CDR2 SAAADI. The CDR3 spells CATSGGYNEKLFF. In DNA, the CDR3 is TGCGCCACCTCAGGGGGTTATAATGAAAAACTGTTTTTT.

CDR3 in amino acids: CASSLLGPSGLPYNEQFF. Written as DNA, the CDR3 is TGTGCCAGCAGCTTATTAGGTCCTAGCGGGCTTCCCTACAATGAGCAGTTCTTC. The chain joins TRBV7-2 to TRBJ2-1; 8 positions match TRBD2. The CDR3 runs to 18 residues. CDR1 SGHTA and CDR2 FQGNSA come from the germline V gene. V shed 2 bases and J 2 bases; nucleotides not matched to a gene: 11.

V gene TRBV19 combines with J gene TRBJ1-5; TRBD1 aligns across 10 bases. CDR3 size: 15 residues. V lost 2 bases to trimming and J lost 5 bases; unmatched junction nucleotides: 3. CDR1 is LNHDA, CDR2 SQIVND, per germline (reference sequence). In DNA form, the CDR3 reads TGTGCCAGTAGTATACCCGGGACAGGGGATCAGCCCCAGCATTTT. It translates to CASSIPGTGDQPQHF.

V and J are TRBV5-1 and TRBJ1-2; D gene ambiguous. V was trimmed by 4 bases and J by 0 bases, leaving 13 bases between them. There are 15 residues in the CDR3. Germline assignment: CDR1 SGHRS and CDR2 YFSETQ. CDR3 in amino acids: CASSPNGSPNYGYTF. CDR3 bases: TGCGCCAGCAGCCCAAATGGCAGCCCTAACTATGGCTACACCTTC.

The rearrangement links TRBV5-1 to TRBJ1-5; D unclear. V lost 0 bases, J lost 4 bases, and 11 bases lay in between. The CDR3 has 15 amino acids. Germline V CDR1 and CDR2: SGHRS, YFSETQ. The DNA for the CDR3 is TGCGCCAGCAGCTTGGTACCCGGGGTGAATCAGCCCCAGCATTTT. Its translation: CASSLVPGVNQPQHF.

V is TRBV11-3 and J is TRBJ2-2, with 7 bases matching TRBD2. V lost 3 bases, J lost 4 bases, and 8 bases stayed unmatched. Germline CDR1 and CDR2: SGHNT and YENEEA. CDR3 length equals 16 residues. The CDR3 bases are TGTGCCAGCAGCTTTTACGGGGGGATCGGCACCGGGGAGCTGTTTTTT. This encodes CASSFYGGIGTGELFF.

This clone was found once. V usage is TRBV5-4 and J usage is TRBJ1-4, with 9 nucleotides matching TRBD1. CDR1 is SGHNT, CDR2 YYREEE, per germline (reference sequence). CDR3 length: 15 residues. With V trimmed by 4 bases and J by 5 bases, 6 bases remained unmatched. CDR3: CASSPRGQGNEKLFF. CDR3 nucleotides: TGTGCCAGCAGCCCTAGGGGACAGGGCAATGAAAAACTGTTTTTT.

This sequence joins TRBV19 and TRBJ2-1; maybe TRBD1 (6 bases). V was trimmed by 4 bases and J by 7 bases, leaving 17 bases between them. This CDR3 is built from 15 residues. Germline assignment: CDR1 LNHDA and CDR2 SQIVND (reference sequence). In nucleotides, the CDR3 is TGTGCCAGTAGTACGTCCGGGACACCCCGTAATGAGCAGTTCTTC. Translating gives CASSTSGTPRNEQFF.

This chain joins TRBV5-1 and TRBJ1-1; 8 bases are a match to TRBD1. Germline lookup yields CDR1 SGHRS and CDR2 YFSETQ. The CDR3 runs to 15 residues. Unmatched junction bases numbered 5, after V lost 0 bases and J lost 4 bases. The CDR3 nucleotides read TGCGCCAGCAGCTTGGAACAGGGGGAGGGCACTGAAGCTTTCTTT. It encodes CASSLEQGEGTEAFF.

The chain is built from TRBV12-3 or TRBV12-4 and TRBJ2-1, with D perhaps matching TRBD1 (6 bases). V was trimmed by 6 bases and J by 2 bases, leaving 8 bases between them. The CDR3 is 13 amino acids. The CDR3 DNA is TGTGCCAGCAGGGGGGCCCCCTACAATGAGCAGTTCTTC. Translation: CASRGAPYNEQFF.

The CDR3 region has the DNA TGCGCCAGCAGCTATCGACAGAACACTGAAGCTTTCTTT. This sequence encodes CASSYRQNTEAFF. This chain connects TRBV5-1 to TRBJ1-1; D gene uncertain. V was shortened by 3 bases and J by 1 base, with 7 bases between the two germline ends. This CDR3 is 13 amino acids long. Germline V gives CDR1 SGHRS, CDR2 YFSETQ.